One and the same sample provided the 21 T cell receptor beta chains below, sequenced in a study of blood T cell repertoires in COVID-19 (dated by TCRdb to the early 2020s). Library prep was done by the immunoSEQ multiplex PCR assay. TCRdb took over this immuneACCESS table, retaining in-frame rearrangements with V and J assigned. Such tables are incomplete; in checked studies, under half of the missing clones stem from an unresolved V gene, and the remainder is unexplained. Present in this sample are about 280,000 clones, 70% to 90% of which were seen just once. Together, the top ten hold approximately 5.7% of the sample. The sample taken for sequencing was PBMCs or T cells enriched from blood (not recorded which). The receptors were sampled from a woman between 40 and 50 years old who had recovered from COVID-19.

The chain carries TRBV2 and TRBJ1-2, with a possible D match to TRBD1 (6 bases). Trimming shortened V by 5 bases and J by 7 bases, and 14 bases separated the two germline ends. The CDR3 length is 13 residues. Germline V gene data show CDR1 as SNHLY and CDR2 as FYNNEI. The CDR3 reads CASSLQGSRGYTF. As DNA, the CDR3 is TGTGCCAGCAGTCTACAGGGTTCTCGTGGCTACACCTTC.

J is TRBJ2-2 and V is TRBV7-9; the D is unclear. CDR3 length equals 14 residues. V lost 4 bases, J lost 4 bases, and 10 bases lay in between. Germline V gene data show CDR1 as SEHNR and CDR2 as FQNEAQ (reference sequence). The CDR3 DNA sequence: TGTGCCAGCAGCTCGCAGTATCTCACCGGGGAGCTGTTTTTT. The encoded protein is CASSSQYLTGELFF. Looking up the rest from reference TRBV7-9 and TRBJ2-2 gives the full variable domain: DTGVSQNPRHKITKRGQNVTFRCDPISEHNRLYWYRQTLGQGPEFLTYFQNEAQLEKSRLLSDRFSAERPKGSFSTLEIQRTEQGDSAMYLCASSSQYLTGELFFGEGSRLTVL.

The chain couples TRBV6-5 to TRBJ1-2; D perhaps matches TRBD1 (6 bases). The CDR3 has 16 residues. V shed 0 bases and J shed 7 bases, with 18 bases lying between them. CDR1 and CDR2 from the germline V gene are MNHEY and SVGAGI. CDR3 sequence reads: CASSYSPRTVSFGYTF. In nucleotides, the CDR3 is TGTGCCAGCAGTTACTCCCCCCGGACAGTGTCCTTTGGCTACACCTTC.

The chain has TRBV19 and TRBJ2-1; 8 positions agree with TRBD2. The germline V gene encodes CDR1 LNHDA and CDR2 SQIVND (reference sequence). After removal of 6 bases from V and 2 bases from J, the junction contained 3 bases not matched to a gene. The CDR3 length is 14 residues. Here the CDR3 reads CASSGGRTYNEQFF. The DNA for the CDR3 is TGTGCCAGTAGCGGCGGGAGGACCTACAATGAGCAGTTCTTC.

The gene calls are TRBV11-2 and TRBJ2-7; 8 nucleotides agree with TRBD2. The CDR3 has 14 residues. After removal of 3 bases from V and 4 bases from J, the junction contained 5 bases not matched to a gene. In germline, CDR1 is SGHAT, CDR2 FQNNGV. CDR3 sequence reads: CASSFGREGYEQYF. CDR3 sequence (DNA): TGTGCCAGCAGCTTCGGACGGGAGGGATACGAGCAGTACTTC.

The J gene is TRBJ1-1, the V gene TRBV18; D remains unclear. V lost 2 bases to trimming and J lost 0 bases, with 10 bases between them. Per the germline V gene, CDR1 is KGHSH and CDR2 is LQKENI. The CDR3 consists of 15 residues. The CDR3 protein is CASSPTGVLNTEAFF. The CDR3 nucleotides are TGTGCCAGCTCACCAACCGGGGTTCTGAACACTGAAGCTTTCTTT.

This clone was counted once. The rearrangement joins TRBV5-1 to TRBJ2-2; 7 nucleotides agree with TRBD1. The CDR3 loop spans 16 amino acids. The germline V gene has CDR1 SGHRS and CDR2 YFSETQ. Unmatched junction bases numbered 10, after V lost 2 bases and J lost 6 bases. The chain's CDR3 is CASSLGVQGVSGELFF. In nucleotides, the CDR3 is TGCGCCAGCAGCTTAGGAGTCCAGGGGGTATCCGGGGAGCTGTTTTTT.

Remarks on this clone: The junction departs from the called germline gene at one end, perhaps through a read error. CDR3 bases: TGTGCCAGCAGGGAATCCCCCCCGGACAGTCTTCATCAGCCCCAGCATTTT. It encodes CASRESPPDSLHQPQHF. J is TRBJ1-5 and V is TRBV25-1, with D tentatively TRBD1 (6 bases). CDR1 is MGHDK, CDR2 SYGVNS, per germline. The CDR3 consists of 17 residues.

CDR3 in amino acids: CASSGGTSGRGYEQYF. The CDR3 DNA reads as TGCGCCAGCAGTGGGGGGACTAGCGGGAGAGGTTACGAGCAGTACTTC. The chain links TRBV10-1 to TRBJ2-7, with TRBD2 identical over 14 bases. The germline gives CDR1 WNHNN, CDR2 SYGVQD (reference sequence). This CDR3 is 16 amino acids long. V lost 4 bases to trimming and J lost 4 bases; unmatched junction nucleotides: 6.

Written as DNA, the CDR3 is TGTGCCATCAGTGAAAGTGGGACAGACTATCAAGAGACCCAGTACTTC. Translation: CAISESGTDYQETQYF. V usage is TRBV10-3 and J usage is TRBJ2-5, with 7 bases identical to TRBD1. Germline values: CDR1 ENHRY, CDR2 SYGVKD. Unmatched junction bases numbered 9, after V lost 3 bases and J lost 2 bases. The CDR3 sequence is 16 residues long.

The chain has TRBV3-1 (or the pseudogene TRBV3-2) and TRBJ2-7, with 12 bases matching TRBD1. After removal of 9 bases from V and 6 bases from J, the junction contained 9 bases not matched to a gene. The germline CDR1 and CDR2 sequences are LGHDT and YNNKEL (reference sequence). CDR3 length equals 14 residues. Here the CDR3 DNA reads TGTGCCAGTGCCAGGGACAGGGGGCCGAGCGAGCAGTACTTC. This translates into CASARDRGPSEQYF.

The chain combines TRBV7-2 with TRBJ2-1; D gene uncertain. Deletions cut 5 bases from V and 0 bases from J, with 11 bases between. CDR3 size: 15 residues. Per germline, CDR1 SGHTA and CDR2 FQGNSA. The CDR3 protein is CASSPRGGSYNEQFF. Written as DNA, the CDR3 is TGTGCCAGCAGCCCTAGAGGCGGCTCCTACAATGAGCAGTTCTTC.

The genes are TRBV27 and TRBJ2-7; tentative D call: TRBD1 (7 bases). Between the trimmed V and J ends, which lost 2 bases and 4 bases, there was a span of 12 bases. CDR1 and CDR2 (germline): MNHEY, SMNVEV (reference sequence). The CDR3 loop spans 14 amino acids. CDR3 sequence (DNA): TGTGCCAGCAGTTTAGGCAGGGGGGAATACGAGCAGTACTTC. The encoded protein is CASSLGRGEYEQYF.

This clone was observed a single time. As DNA, the CDR3 is TGTGCCTGGAGCGACAGGGTTTGGGGCACTGAAGCTTTCTTT. Translation gives CAWSDRVWGTEAFF. V and J are TRBV30 and TRBJ1-1; 7 positions agree with TRBD1. Germline V gene sequence: CDR1 GTSNPN, CDR2 SVGIG (reference sequence). The CDR3 runs 14 residues. V was clipped by 3 bases and J by 4 bases; unmatched bases: 8.

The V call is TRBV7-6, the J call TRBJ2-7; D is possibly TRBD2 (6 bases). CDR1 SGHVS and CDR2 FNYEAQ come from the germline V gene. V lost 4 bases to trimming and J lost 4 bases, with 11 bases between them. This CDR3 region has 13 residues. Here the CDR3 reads CASSSRGGYEQYF. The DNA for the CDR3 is TGTGCCAGCAGCTCCCGTGGGGGGTACGAGCAGTACTTC.

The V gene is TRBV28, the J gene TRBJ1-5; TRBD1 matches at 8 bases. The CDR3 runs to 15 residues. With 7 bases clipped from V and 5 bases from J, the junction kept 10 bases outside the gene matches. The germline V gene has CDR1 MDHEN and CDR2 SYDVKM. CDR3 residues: CASTIRDRPYQPQHF. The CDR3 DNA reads TGTGCCAGCACCATCCGGGACAGGCCGTATCAGCCCCAGCATTTT.

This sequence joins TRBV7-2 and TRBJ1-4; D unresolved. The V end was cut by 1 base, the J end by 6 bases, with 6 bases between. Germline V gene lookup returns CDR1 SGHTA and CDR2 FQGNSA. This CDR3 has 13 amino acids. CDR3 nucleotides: TGTGCCAGCAGCTTAGGGCCAGATGAAAAACTGTTTTTT. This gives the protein CASSLGPDEKLFF.

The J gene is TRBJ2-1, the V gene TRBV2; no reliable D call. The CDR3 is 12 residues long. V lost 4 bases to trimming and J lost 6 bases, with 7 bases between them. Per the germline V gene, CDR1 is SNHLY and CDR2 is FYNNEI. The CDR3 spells CASSVGSNEQFF. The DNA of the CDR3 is TGTGCCAGCAGTGTGGGCAGCAATGAGCAGTTCTTC. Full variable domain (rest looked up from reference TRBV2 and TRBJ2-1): EPEVTQTPSHQVTQMGQEVILRCVPISNHLYFYWYRQILGQKVEFLVSFYNNEISEKSEIFDDQFSVERPDGSNFTLKIRSTKLEDSAMYFCASSVGSNEQFFGPGTRLTVL.

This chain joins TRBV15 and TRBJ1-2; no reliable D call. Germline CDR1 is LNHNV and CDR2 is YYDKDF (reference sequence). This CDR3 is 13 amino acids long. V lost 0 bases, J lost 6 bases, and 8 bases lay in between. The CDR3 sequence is CATSRDSRDGYTF. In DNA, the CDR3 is TGTGCCACCAGCAGAGATTCCCGGGATGGCTACACCTTC.

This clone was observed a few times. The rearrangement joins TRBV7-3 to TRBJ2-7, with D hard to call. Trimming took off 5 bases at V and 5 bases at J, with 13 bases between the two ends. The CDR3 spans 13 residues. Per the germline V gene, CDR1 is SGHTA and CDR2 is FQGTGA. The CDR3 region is CASSEPAGNEQYF. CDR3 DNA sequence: TGTGCCAGCAGCGAACCCGCAGGAAACGAGCAGTACTTC.

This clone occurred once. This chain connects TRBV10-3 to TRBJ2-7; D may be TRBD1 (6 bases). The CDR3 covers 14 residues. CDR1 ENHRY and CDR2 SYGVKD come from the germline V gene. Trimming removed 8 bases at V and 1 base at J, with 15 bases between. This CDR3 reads CAIGPGHISYEQYF. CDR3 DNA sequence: TGTGCCATCGGGCCGGGACACATTTCCTACGAGCAGTACTTC.